The 20 T cell receptor beta chains in this list originate from one sample, sequenced in a study of blood T cell repertoires in COVID-19. The repertoire was sequenced with immunoSEQ multiplex PCR; TCRdb's copy has only in-frame clones and lacks some. The table includes just over 80,000 clones, around 81% detected once. Sequencing was carried out using peripheral blood. The receptors were sampled from a man of 80 years or more with acute or convalescent COVID-19.

This chain links TRBV7-9 with TRBJ2-7, with 7 bases identical to TRBD1. Germline trimming cut 3 bases from V and 4 bases from J; bases unmatched to any gene: 12. The CDR3 has 16 amino acids. Germline CDR1 is SEHNR and CDR2 is FQNEAQ (reference sequence). CDR3 bases: TGTGCCAGCAGCTTGGGGGAGACAGGGTTGCGATACGAGCAGTACTTC. Protein product: CASSLGETGLRYEQYF.

The chain couples TRBV15 to TRBJ1-1, with unresolved D. This CDR3 comprises 13 residues. The germline V and J ends were trimmed by 0 bases and 6 bases, with 8 bases remaining between them. Germline lookup yields CDR1 LNHNV and CDR2 YYDKDF (reference sequence). The CDR3 region has the DNA TGTGCCACCAGCAGAGATAATATAGCTGAAGCTTTCTTT. Its protein product is CATSRDNIAEAFF.

The chain links TRBV5-1 to TRBJ1-2; 9 bases align to TRBD1. The V gene's germline CDR1 is SGHRS and CDR2 YFSETQ. The length of the CDR3 is 15 residues. V trimming: 6 bases; J trimming: 3 bases; junction bases outside the gene matches: 9. Here the CDR3 DNA reads TGCGCCAGCACCACAGGGGGCGCCGGGTACTATGGCTACACCTTC. Translation gives CASTTGGAGYYGYTF.

This clone was found once. The gene calls are TRBV5-5 and TRBJ1-4; maybe TRBD1 (6 bases). The CDR3 spans 17 residues. With 4 bases removed from V and 8 bases from J, the gap between germline ends came to 24 bases. Per germline, CDR1 SGHKS and CDR2 YYEKEE (reference sequence). The CDR3 reads CASSKFSGQSRVEKLFF. CDR3 sequence (DNA): TGTGCCAGCAGCAAATTTTCTGGACAGTCCAGAGTGGAAAAACTGTTTTTT.

The chain links TRBV7-3 to TRBJ2-5, with 9 bases identical to TRBD1. The CDR3 extends over 15 amino acids. In germline, CDR1 is SGHTA, CDR2 FQGTGA. J gave up 7 bases and V 5 bases, and 11 bases lay outside the gene matches. The CDR3 spells CASSLLGTGSGTQYF. Written as DNA, the CDR3 is TGTGCCAGCAGCCTACTCGGGACAGGGTCAGGGACCCAGTACTTC. Supplemented by reference TRBV7-3 and TRBJ2-5, the full variable domain reads GAGVSQTPSNKVTEKGKYVELRCDPISGHTALYWYRQSLGQGPEFLIYFQGTGAADDSGLPNDRFFAVRPEGSVSTLKIQRTERGDSAVYLCASSLLGTGSGTQYFGPGTRLLVL.

V usage is TRBV27 and J usage is TRBJ1-2, with D perhaps matching TRBD1 (5 bases). Germline V gene lookup returns CDR1 MNHEY and CDR2 SMNVEV (reference sequence). The CDR3 sequence is 14 residues long. Trimming took 0 bases from V and 7 from J, leaving 12 bases between them. The CDR3 spells CASSLSIGTAGYTF. The CDR3 DNA is TGTGCCAGCAGTTTATCGATCGGGACTGCTGGCTACACCTTC.

The genes are TRBV28 and TRBJ2-7, with D hard to call. In germline, CDR1 is MDHEN, CDR2 SYDVKM. The V end lost 5 bases, the J end lost 0 bases, and 14 bases lay between the germline ends. The CDR3 has 15 residues. The CDR3 sequence: CASSLYGFSSYEQYF. The CDR3 nucleotides are TGTGCCAGCAGTCTTTATGGCTTCAGCTCCTACGAGCAGTACTTC.

This chain links TRBV5-1 with TRBJ1-1; 8 nucleotides match TRBD1. Germline V gene sequence: CDR1 SGHRS, CDR2 YFSETQ. With 0 bases clipped from V and 10 bases from J, the junction kept 11 bases outside the gene matches. CDR3 length: 15 residues. The CDR3 DNA reads TGCGCCAGCAGCTTGGGACAGGGGACACCCAGCGGAGCTTTCTTT. This sequence encodes CASSLGQGTPSGAFF.

The V gene is TRBV29-1, the J gene TRBJ2-7; TRBD1 agrees at 7 bases. Germline V CDR1 and CDR2: SQVTM, ANQGSEA. The CDR3 runs 11 residues. Trimming took 7 bases from V and 3 from J; bases not matched to a gene: 3. The CDR3 DNA sequence: TGCAGCGCGGGACAGAGCTACGAGCAGTACTTC. Translation gives CSAGQSYEQYF.

The V gene is TRBV28, the J gene TRBJ2-3; D is undetermined. Trimming stripped 5 bases from V and 0 bases from J, with 3 bases between. CDR1 MDHEN and CDR2 SYDVKM come from the germline V gene. The CDR3 contains 12 residues. The CDR3 loop reads CASSLSTDTQYF. The DNA for the CDR3 is TGTGCCAGCAGTCTTAGCACAGATACGCAGTATTTT.

There are a few counts of this clone. This chain links TRBV12-3 or TRBV12-4 with TRBJ2-1, with D perhaps TRBD2 (6 bases). The CDR3 runs to 12 residues. Deletions cut 5 bases from V and 9 bases from J, with 11 bases between. DNA of the CDR3: TGTGCCAGCAGTCCGACTAGGACTGAGCAGTTCTTC. It translates to CASSPTRTEQFF.

The rearrangement links TRBV9 to TRBJ2-2; 10 nucleotides align to TRBD1. Germline CDR1 SGDLS, CDR2 YYNGEE. With V trimmed by 0 bases and J by 7 bases, 3 bases remained unmatched. The CDR3 loop spans 15 amino acids. In DNA, the CDR3 is TGTGCCAGCAGCGTAGGACAGGGGGCGATCGGGGAGCTGTTTTTT. Translation: CASSVGQGAIGELFF.

The V and J genes are TRBV19 and TRBJ1-2; D remains ambiguous. V lost 3 bases and J 9 bases, leaving 17 bases between the germline ends. Germline-derived CDR1 and CDR2 are LNHDA and SQIVND (reference sequence). CDR3 size: 14 residues. CDR3 in amino acids: CASSIGLELWSYTF. The CDR3 bases are TGTGCCAGTAGTATTGGATTAGAACTATGGAGCTACACCTTC.

This chain joins TRBV7-3 and TRBJ2-5, with TRBD1 as a possible D gene (6 bases). This CDR3 contains 16 residues. Germline V gives CDR1 SGHTA, CDR2 FQGTGA. V lost 2 bases, J lost 1 base, and 14 bases lay in between. The CDR3 DNA reads as TGTGCCAGCAGCTTACTAGGACAGAGCCTCCAAGAGACCCAGTACTTC. Translating it yields CASSLLGQSLQETQYF.

The chain uses TRBV5-1 and TRBJ1-1; D not resolved. Per the germline V gene, CDR1 is SGHRS and CDR2 is YFSETQ. CDR3 size: 13 residues. V lost 0 bases and J 0 bases, leaving 3 bases between the germline ends. CDR3 residues: CASSLAVNTEAFF. As DNA, the CDR3 is TGCGCCAGCAGCTTGGCAGTGAACACTGAAGCTTTCTTT.

The V call is TRBV10-1, the J call TRBJ2-5; 10 bases line up with TRBD1. The ends lost 6 bases at V and 2 bases at J; junction bases unmatched: 3. The CDR3 has 14 residues. CDR1 and CDR2 from the germline V gene are WNHNN and SYGVQD (reference sequence). In DNA form, the CDR3 reads TGCGCCAGCAGGGGACAGGGGAATCAAGAGACCCAGTACTTC. Protein: CASRGQGNQETQYF.

J is TRBJ2-3 and V is TRBV6-5; no clear D gene. V lost 0 bases, J lost 5 bases, and 12 bases lay in between. CDR1 is MNHEY, CDR2 SVGAGI, per germline. CDR3 length: 15 residues. CDR3 in DNA: TGTGCCAGCAGTTACTCGAGGTATTTGAAAGATACGCAGTATTTT. This codes for CASSYSRYLKDTQYF.

This sequence joins TRBV11-2 and TRBJ2-5, with D possibly being TRBD2 (6 bases). V was pared by 6 bases and J by 2 bases, with 10 bases between. This CDR3 contains 13 residues. Germline loops: CDR1 SGHAT, CDR2 FQNNGV. The CDR3 nucleotides are TGTGCCAGCAGGCCGAGCGGGCAAGAGACCCAGTACTTC. As protein: CASRPSGQETQYF.

This clone was counted a single time. This rearrangement joins TRBV2 to TRBJ1-1, with D tentatively TRBD1 (6 bases). CDR3 length equals 12 residues. The germline gives CDR1 SNHLY, CDR2 FYNNEI. Trimming pared 4 bases from V and 7 bases from J, leaving 10 bases between. This chain's CDR3 is CASSGTGREAFF. The CDR3 coding sequence is TGTGCCAGCAGTGGCACAGGGCGTGAAGCTTTCTTT.

Details on this clone: Different DNA sequences within this sample yield the same CDR3. This sequence joins TRBV28 and TRBJ1-5; 7 bases align to TRBD1. CDR3 size: 15 residues. Germline CDR1 and CDR2: MDHEN and SYDVKM. J lost 1 base, V lost 5 bases, and 5 bases had no gene match. Here the CDR3 reads CASSRTGTSNQPQHF. The CDR3 bases are TGTGCCAGCAGTCGGACAGGTACGAGCAATCAGCCCCAGCATTTT.